This TCR beta chain emerged from a study of radiotherapy plus CTLA-4 blockade in lung cancer. Study summary: Objective responses were recorded in less than 20% of patients, with disease control recorded in 25% to 40%.

Some clones are missing from TCRdb's copy, which holds only in-frame ones; the method was immunoSEQ multiplex PCR. The table shows about 45,000 clones, with roughly 59% occurring only once. The germline CDR1 and CDR2 sequences are MDHEN and SYDVKM. The V and J ends lost 3 bases and 0 bases, in that order; junction bases with no gene match: 11. This CDR3 has 18 amino acids. The source was peripheral blood, collected from a patient treated with radiotherapy plus ipilimumab. The TCR sequence derives from a human donor with non-small cell lung cancer who had a partial response to radiotherapy plus ipilimumab. The chain combines TRBV28 with TRBJ1-5; TRBD1 matches 7 bases. DNA for the CDR3: TGTGCCAGCAGTTTCTTCGGTCAGGGGGATAGTAGCAATCAGCCCCAGCATTTT. This encodes CASSFFGQGDSSNQPQHF.